The 16 T cell receptor beta chains presented below share a single source sample, sequenced in a study of cytomegalovirus exposure and HLA in healthy donors. Primers: 60 Vbeta forward and 13 Jbeta reverse. This table comes from immunoSEQ multiplex PCR, and its TCRdb copy is limited to in-frame clones, with some not included. The sample includes about 160,000 clones, approximately 70% of them seen just once. Sequencing was performed on PBMCs. Every receptor here comes from a man aged 40-50 years in good health and CMV-seropositive.

This chain uses TRBV7-3 with TRBJ1-3; no clear D gene. The germline V gene encodes CDR1 SGHTA and CDR2 FQGTGA. This CDR3 has 19 residues. Trimming shortened V by 2 bases and J by 0 bases, and 20 bases separated the two germline ends. In DNA form, the CDR3 reads TGTGCCAGCAGCTTATCCCTCTTACCGGTCCGGAGCTCTGGAAACACCATATATTTT. Amino acid sequence: CASSLSLLPVRSSGNTIYF.

The chain recombines TRBV2 with TRBJ2-2; 14 bases agree with TRBD2. With 6 bases clipped from V and 3 bases from J, the junction kept 0 bases outside the gene matches. This CDR3 contains 15 residues. The germline gives CDR1 SNHLY, CDR2 FYNNEI. The chain's CDR3 is CASRGLAGDTGELFF. Written as DNA, the CDR3 is TGTGCCAGCAGGGGACTAGCGGGGGACACCGGGGAGCTGTTTTTT. The variable domain in full, with the rest retrieved from reference TRBV2 and TRBJ2-2, is EPEVTQTPSHQVTQMGQEVILRCVPISNHLYFYWYRQILGQKVEFLVSFYNNEISEKSEIFDDQFSVERPDGSNFTLKIRSTKLEDSAMYFCASRGLAGDTGELFFGEGSRLTVL.

This chain uses TRBV4-3 with TRBJ1-6; D possibly corresponds to TRBD1 (6 bases). This CDR3 has 16 residues. Germline-derived CDR1 and CDR2 are LGHNA and YSLEER. Trimming took off 1 base at V and 7 bases at J, with 14 bases between the two ends. CDR3 in DNA: TGCGCCAGCAGCCAAGTTACTACAGGGCCAAATTCACCCCTCCACTTT. It is translated as CASSQVTTGPNSPLHF.

CDR3 coding DNA: TGTGCCAGCAGCGCACCAGGGGGCTCGGGTATACACGAGCAGTACTTC. The encoded protein is CASSAPGGSGIHEQYF. V gene TRBV2 combines with J gene TRBJ2-7, with TRBD1 matching over 8 bases. Germline V gene data show CDR1 as SNHLY and CDR2 as FYNNEI. J lost 5 bases, V lost 6 bases, and 15 bases had no gene match. The CDR3 extends over 16 amino acids.

This chain uses TRBV18 with TRBJ1-2, with D perhaps TRBD1 (5 bases). V lost 3 bases and J 2 bases, leaving 10 bases between the germline ends. This CDR3 is 14 amino acids long. From germline, CDR1 is KGHSH and CDR2 LQKENI. CDR3: CASSPQAGNYGYTF. DNA for the CDR3: TGTGCCAGCTCACCTCAAGCAGGGAACTATGGCTACACCTTC.

The V and J genes are TRBV5-1 and TRBJ2-7, with 10 bases matching TRBD1. The germline V gene has CDR1 SGHRS and CDR2 YFSETQ. The CDR3 is made up of 18 amino acids. Trimming at V came to 5 bases and at J to 4 bases, leaving 18 bases not matched to a gene. The CDR3 sequence: CASSYTPGTGVLPYEQYF. The CDR3 DNA reads as TGCGCCAGCAGTTATACCCCCGGGACAGGGGTTCTTCCGTACGAGCAGTACTTC.

Here the CDR3 DNA reads TGTGCCAGCAGCCCCAAGGACAGGCTGGGACACACCTTC. This gives the protein CASSPKDRLGHTF. The gene calls are TRBV25-1 and TRBJ1-2; 7 nucleotides agree with TRBD1. The CDR3 is made up of 13 amino acids. The junction had 13 bases not matched to a gene; V was cut back by 6 bases and J by 12 bases. Looked up from germline, CDR1 is MGHDK and CDR2 is SYGVNS.

The chain uses TRBV7-6 and TRBJ2-1, with 15 bases aligning to TRBD2. The V and J ends lost 1 base and 6 bases, in that order; junction bases with no gene match: 10. The CDR3 consists of 19 residues. The V gene's germline CDR1 is SGHVS and CDR2 FNYEAQ. The CDR3 DNA reads as TGTGCCAGCAGCTTAGGGACTAGCGGGGGGGTAGGCCTCCGCAATGAGCAGTTCTTC. Protein: CASSLGTSGGVGLRNEQFF.

This chain connects TRBV19 to TRBJ1-5, with a possible D match to TRBD1 (6 bases). Germline CDR1 reads LNHDA; CDR2 reads SQIVND (reference sequence). V was pared by 8 bases and J by 6 bases, with 20 bases between. The length of the CDR3 is 15 residues. CDR3 in amino acids: CASGGFGQMIQPQHF. CDR3 in DNA: TGTGCCAGTGGGGGATTCGGACAGATGATTCAGCCCCAGCATTTT.

The rearrangement uses TRBV11-1 and TRBJ2-5, with unresolved D. This CDR3 has 13 amino acids. In germline, CDR1 is SGHAT, CDR2 FQDESV (reference sequence). With 1 base removed from V and 1 base from J, the gap between germline ends came to 4 bases. Written as DNA, the CDR3 is TGTGCCAGCAGCTTAGTCCTCCAAGAGACCCAGTACTTC. Amino acid sequence: CASSLVLQETQYF.

The V gene is TRBV9, the J gene TRBJ1-1, with 10 bases matching TRBD1. V was pared by 3 bases and J by 1 base, with 6 bases of the junction left unmatched. This CDR3 region has 16 residues. In germline, CDR1 is SGDLS, CDR2 YYNGEE. In DNA form, the CDR3 reads TGTGCCAGCAGCGCGACAGGGGGCGCAAGGAACACTGAAGCTTTCTTT. It encodes CASSATGGARNTEAFF.

This sequence joins TRBV4-3 and TRBJ2-2; possible D gene TRBD2, 7 bases. The CDR3 sequence is 16 residues long. Germline lookup yields CDR1 LGHNA and CDR2 YSLEER. The V end lost 0 bases, the J end lost 7 bases, and 15 bases lay between the germline ends. CDR3 DNA sequence: TGCGCCAGCAGCCAAGATGAGGGGGGGCTTCACGGGGAGCTGTTTTTT. Translating gives CASSQDEGGLHGELFF.

This clone has more than one count but fewer than ten. The rearrangement uses TRBV5-4 and TRBJ2-3, with 7 bases lining up with TRBD1. V was pared by 0 bases and J by 1 base, with 5 bases of the junction left unmatched. CDR3 size: 16 residues. Germline V CDR1 and CDR2: SGHNT, YYREEE (reference sequence). CDR3 nucleotide sequence: TGTGCCAGCAGCTTGGGTGACAGGGATGGCACAGATACGCAGTATTTT. Its translation is CASSLGDRDGTDTQYF. The full variable domain, with the rest looked up from reference TRBV5-4 and TRBJ2-3, is ETGVTQSPTHLIKTRGQQVTLRCSSQSGHNTVSWYQQALGQGPQFIFQYYREEENGRGNFPPRFSGLQFPNYSSELNVNALELDDSALYLCASSLGDRDGTDTQYFGPGTRLTVL.

This clone was seen once. The chain couples TRBV13 to TRBJ2-1; 8 nucleotides line up with TRBD1. The CDR3 contains 14 residues. Germline CDR1 is PRHDT and CDR2 is FYEKMQ (reference sequence). With 5 bases clipped from V and 4 bases from J, the junction kept 4 bases outside the gene matches. DNA for the CDR3: TGTGCCAGCAGCCCTAGGACAGGGTACAATGAGCAGTTCTTC. Residues: CASSPRTGYNEQFF.

J is TRBJ2-6 and V is TRBV6-6; possible D gene TRBD2, 5 bases. Trimming removed 2 bases from V and 3 bases from J, with 8 bases in between. Germline V gene sequence: CDR1 MNHNY, CDR2 SVGAGI (reference sequence). The CDR3 totals 15 residues. CDR3 DNA: TGTGCCAGCAGTTACGGGAGTAATGGGGCCAACGTCCTGACTTTC. Protein product: CASSYGSNGANVLTF.

J is TRBJ1-1 and V is TRBV5-1; 8 positions match TRBD1. There are 16 residues in the CDR3. Germline CDR1 and CDR2: SGHRS and YFSETQ. With V trimmed by 2 bases and J by 5 bases, 11 bases remained unmatched. The CDR3 DNA is TGCGCCAGCAGCTTAACAGGGGGGATTGTTAGGACTGAAGCTTTCTTT. This translates into CASSLTGGIVRTEAFF.